The rows below give T cell receptor beta chains drawn from one sample of a study of blood T cell repertoires in COVID-19. TCRdb's table, derived via immunoSEQ multiplex PCR, lists solely in-frame clones and lacks some. Of approximately 89,000 clones in the sample, 70% to 90% were seen once. Sequencing was carried out using peripheral blood. These receptors were obtained from a woman in her 70s with acute or convalescent COVID-19. The CDR3 runs from the conserved cysteine through the conserved F or W. Each record gives: clone size, D gene, V gene, J gene, CDR3 protein, CDR3 DNA. D genes are given only for firm matches. Part of the rows lack a size; the others show once, few, many or a class for expanded clones.

NA,NA,TRBV6-2/TRBV6-3,TRBJ2-3,CASSWTKTDTQYF,TGTGCCAGCAGTTGGACTAAAACAGATACGCAGTATTTT
NA,TRBD2,TRBV28,TRBJ2-3,CASSLDRLAGFTDTQYF,TGTGCCAGCAGTTTAGATCGACTAGCGGGATTCACAGATACGCAGTATTTT
NA,NA,TRBV21-1,TRBJ2-4,CASSKGGREGDYPKNIQYF,TGTGCCAGCAGCAAAGGCGGGAGGGAAGGGGACTATCCCAAAAACATTCAGTACTTC
NA,TRBD1,TRBV27,TRBJ1-6,CASSLTWDSWNSPLHF,TGTGCCAGCAGTTTAACATGGGACAGTTGGAATTCACCCCTCCACTTT
NA,TRBD1,TRBV19,TRBJ1-1,CASSLTGNLYEAFF,TGTGCCAGTAGTTTGACAGGGAACCTTTATGAAGCTTTCTTT
NA,NA,TRBV7-2,TRBJ1-2,CASSLDQGINYGYTF,TGTGCCAGCAGCTTAGACCAGGGGATAAACTATGGCTACACCTTC
NA,TRBD2,TRBV10-1,TRBJ2-2,CAQQYREGRTGELFF,TGCGCCCAGCAGTACCGGGAGGGCCGTACCGGGGAGCTGTTTTTT
once,TRBD1,TRBV3-1/TRBV3-2,TRBJ1-4,CASSPPDRGRDEKLFF,TGTGCCAGCAGCCCACCCGACAGGGGGAGGGATGAAAAACTGTTTTTT
NA,NA,TRBV4-3,TRBJ1-5,CASSQDWGGVGQPQHF,TGCGCCAGCAGCCAAGACTGGGGCGGGGTGGGCCAGCCCCAGCATTTT
NA,TRBD1,TRBV5-1,TRBJ1-4,CASSSNAGGPNEKLFF,TGCGCCAGCAGCTCGAATGCAGGGGGCCCTAATGAAAAACTGTTTTTT